A single sample gave rise to the 6 T cell receptor beta chains below, sequenced in a study of identical twins. Each CDR3 protein is one row after TCRdb ran MiXCR on the 5' RACE reads. The profile shows around 1.7 million distinct CDR3 sequences, less than 40% of them singletons. Sequencing input: cord blood. The receptors come from a newborn girl in good health.

J is TRBJ2-7 and V is TRBV24-1, with TRBD2 matching 10 bases. The CDR3 covers 16 residues. V lost 4 bases to trimming and J lost 7 bases; unmatched junction nucleotides: 12. In germline, CDR1 is KGHDR, CDR2 SFDVKD. CDR3 protein: CATSDPSGGGLNEQYF. The CDR3 DNA reads as TGTGCCACCAGTGACCCTAGCGGGGGTGGGTTGAATGAGCAGTACTTC.

There are a few counts of this clonotype. The chain employs TRBV6-6 and TRBJ2-5, with 7 nucleotides matching TRBD2. The trim removed 6 bases at V and 11 bases at J, leaving 15 bases unmatched. There are 14 residues in the CDR3. CDR1 and CDR2 (germline): MNHNY, SVGAGI (reference sequence). The CDR3 is CASRAGSRANEQYF. The CDR3 DNA reads TGTGCCAGCAGAGCGGGGAGTCGGGCCAATGAGCAGTACTTC.

This clonotype showed up just a few times. The rearrangement links TRBV12-3 or TRBV12-4 to TRBJ1-5; 8 bases are a match to TRBD1. Trimming cost V 5 bases and J 0 bases; bases outside gene matches: 9. The CDR3 runs to 17 residues. CDR3 sequence reads: CASSPKRGQDSNQPQHF. The CDR3 coding sequence is TGTGCCAGCAGTCCTAAACGGGGACAGGATAGCAATCAGCCCCAGCATTTT.

The chain links TRBV7-2 to TRBJ2-3, with 13 bases lining up with TRBD2. With 2 bases clipped from V and 1 base from J, the junction kept 12 bases outside the gene matches. This CDR3 comprises 20 residues. Germline CDR1 reads SGHTA; CDR2 reads FQGNSA. CDR3: CASSLRGTSGMGTRTDTQYF. CDR3 nucleotides: TGTGCCAGCAGCTTACGGGGGACTAGCGGGATGGGGACGCGCACAGATACGCAGTATTTT. The variable domain in full, completed from reference TRBV7-2 and TRBJ2-3, reads GAGVSQSPSNKVTEKGKDVELRCDPISGHTALYWYRQSLGQGLEFLIYFQGNSAPDKSGLPSDRFSAERTGGSVSTLTIQRTQQEDSAVYLCASSLRGTSGMGTRTDTQYFGPGTRLTVL.

In this sample, this clonotype turned up a few times. This chain connects TRBV7-2 to TRBJ2-1; D gene ambiguous. Germline lookup yields CDR1 SGHTA and CDR2 FQGNSA. The V end was cut by 2 bases, the J end by 3 bases, with 14 bases between. The CDR3 has 16 amino acids. The chain's CDR3 is CASSLNGVAGYNEQFF. The DNA for the CDR3 is TGTGCCAGCAGCTTAAACGGAGTCGCCGGCTACAATGAGCAGTTCTTC.

This clonotype was found a few times. The chain has TRBV24-1 and TRBJ2-1, with D possibly matching TRBD2 (5 bases). There are 16 residues in the CDR3. CDR1 is KGHDR and CDR2 is SFDVKD in the germline V gene. V was trimmed by 3 bases and J by 0 bases, leaving 11 bases between them. The CDR3 sequence: CATSDTGSSSYNEQFF. CDR3 in DNA: TGTGCCACCAGTGATACGGGGTCCAGCTCCTACAATGAGCAGTTCTTC.